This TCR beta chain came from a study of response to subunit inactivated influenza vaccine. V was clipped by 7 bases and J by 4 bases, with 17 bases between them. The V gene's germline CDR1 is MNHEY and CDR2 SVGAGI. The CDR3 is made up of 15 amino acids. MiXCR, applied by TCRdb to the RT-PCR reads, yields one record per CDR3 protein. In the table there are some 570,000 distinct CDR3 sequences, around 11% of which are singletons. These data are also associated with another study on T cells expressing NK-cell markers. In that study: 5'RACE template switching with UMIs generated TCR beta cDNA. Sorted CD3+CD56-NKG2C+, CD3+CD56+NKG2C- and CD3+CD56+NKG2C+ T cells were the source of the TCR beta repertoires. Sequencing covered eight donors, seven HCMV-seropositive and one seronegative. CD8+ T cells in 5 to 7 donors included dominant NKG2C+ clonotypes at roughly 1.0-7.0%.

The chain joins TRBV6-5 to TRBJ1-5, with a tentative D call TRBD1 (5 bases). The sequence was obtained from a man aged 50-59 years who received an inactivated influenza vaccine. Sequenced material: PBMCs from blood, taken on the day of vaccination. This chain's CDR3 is CASNQNGGDNQPQHF. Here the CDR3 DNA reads TGTGCCAGCAATCAAAACGGGGGAGATAATCAGCCCCAGCATTTT.